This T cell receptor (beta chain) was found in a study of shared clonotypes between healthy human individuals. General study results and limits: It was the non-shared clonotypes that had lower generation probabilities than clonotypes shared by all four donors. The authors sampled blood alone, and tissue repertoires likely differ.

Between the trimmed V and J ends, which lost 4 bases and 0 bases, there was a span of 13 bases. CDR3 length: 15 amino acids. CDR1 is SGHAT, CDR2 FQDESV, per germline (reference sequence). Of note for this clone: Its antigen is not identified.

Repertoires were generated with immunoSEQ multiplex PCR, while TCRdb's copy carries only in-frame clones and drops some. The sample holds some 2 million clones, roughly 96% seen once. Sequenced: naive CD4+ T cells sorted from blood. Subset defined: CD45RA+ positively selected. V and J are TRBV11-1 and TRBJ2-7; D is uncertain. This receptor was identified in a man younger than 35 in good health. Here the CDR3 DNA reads TGTGCCAGCAGCTCGGAGACATTCTTCTCCTACGAGCAGTACTTC. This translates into CASSSETFFSYEQYF.